Presented here are 10 T cell receptor beta chains from one specimen sequenced in a study of CD8+ T cells in alopecia areata. Treatment defined: oral pan-JAK inhibitor, 5-10 mg twice daily. RNA, once extracted, was reverse transcribed into cDNA for use as the sequencing template. TCRdb's table, derived via immunoSEQ multiplex PCR, lists solely in-frame clones and lacks some. This table has about 160,000 clones, roughly 60% appearing once. The material was CD4+ T cells sorted from blood, obtained at week 24, from a patient treated with tofacitinib. The source is a human donor with alopecia areata.

The gene calls are TRBV30 and TRBJ2-7; D gene uncertain. Germline CDR1 is GTSNPN and CDR2 is SVGIG (reference sequence). V lost 1 base and J 5 bases, leaving 9 bases between the germline ends. The CDR3 runs to 12 residues. The CDR3 is CAWSAPLNEQYF. Written as DNA, the CDR3 is TGTGCCTGGAGTGCCCCCCTGAACGAGCAGTACTTC. The entire variable domain, with the rest obtained from reference TRBV30 and TRBJ2-7, is as follows: SQTIHQWPATLVQPVGSPLSLECTVEGTSNPNLYWYRQAAGRGLQLLFYSVGIGQISSEVPQNLSASRPQDRQFILSSKKLLLSDSGFYLCAWSAPLNEQYFGPGTRLTVT.

This clone is a singleton in its sample. The chain employs TRBV7-9 and TRBJ2-3; D possibly corresponds to TRBD2 (5 bases). Trimming removed 1 base from V and 5 bases from J, with 7 bases in between. Germline V gene lookup returns CDR1 SEHNR and CDR2 FQNEAQ (reference sequence). The length of the CDR3 is 13 residues. For the CDR3, the DNA is TGTGCCAGCAGCTTAGGGGAGCGAGATACGCAGTATTTT. This sequence encodes CASSLGERDTQYF.

This clone came up a few times. The chain employs TRBV25-1 and TRBJ1-6, with a weak D call TRBD1 (6 bases). The CDR3 sequence is 15 residues long. Germline CDR1 and CDR2: MGHDK and SYGVNS. V shed 6 bases and J shed 5 bases, with 14 bases lying between them. CDR3 DNA: TGTGCCAGCAGAGCCTCCGGGACAAATAATTCACCCCTCCACTTT. Translated, it gives CASRASGTNNSPLHF.

The gene calls are TRBV18 and TRBJ1-5, with 11 bases matching TRBD1. Germline assignment: CDR1 KGHSH and CDR2 LQKENI. The CDR3 loop spans 17 amino acids. Trimming took 5 bases from V and 4 from J; bases not matched to a gene: 10. The CDR3 region is CASSSDGTGGMNQPQHF. CDR3 coding DNA: TGTGCCAGCTCATCGGACGGGACAGGGGGGATGAATCAGCCCCAGCATTTT.

The genes are TRBV11-2 and TRBJ2-5, with D possibly matching TRBD2 (6 bases). The germline gives CDR1 SGHAT, CDR2 FQNNGV. V lost 0 bases to trimming and J lost 4 bases, with 9 bases between them. This CDR3 is built from 14 residues. CDR3 loop: CASSLDGGGETQYF. In DNA form, the CDR3 reads TGTGCCAGCAGCTTAGACGGGGGAGGAGAGACCCAGTACTTC.

The chain joins TRBV5-6 to TRBJ1-6; TRBD1 agrees at 7 bases. The CDR3 has 14 amino acids. J gave up 8 bases and V 3 bases, and 5 bases lay outside the gene matches. The V gene's germline CDR1 is SGHDT and CDR2 YYEEEE. CDR3 residues: CASSWGQQDSPLHF. The CDR3, as DNA: TGTGCCAGCAGCTGGGGACAGCAGGATTCACCCCTCCACTTT.

This sequence joins TRBV4-1 and TRBJ1-1, with D perhaps TRBD1 (5 bases). CDR1 and CDR2 from the germline V gene are MGHRA and YSYEKL. V shed 0 bases and J shed 4 bases, with 24 bases lying between them. The CDR3 sequence is 19 residues long. CDR3 residues: CASSQENSLAVRGATEAFF. The CDR3 nucleotides are TGCGCCAGCAGCCAAGAAAATAGTCTTGCGGTGAGGGGTGCCACTGAAGCTTTCTTT.

The V and J genes are TRBV30 and TRBJ1-2; possible D gene TRBD1, 5 bases. The CDR3 has 14 amino acids. Trimming took off 4 bases at V and 7 bases at J, with 19 bases between the two ends. CDR1 and CDR2 from the germline V gene are GTSNPN and SVGIG (reference sequence). The CDR3 coding sequence is TGTGCCTGGAACCAGGGAGGGTTGGTGAGTGGCTACACCTTC. It codes for CAWNQGGLVSGYTF.

The rearrangement uses TRBV29-1 and TRBJ1-2; TRBD1 matches at 8 bases. Germline V lookup: CDR1 SQVTM, CDR2 ANQGSEA. The CDR3 consists of 14 residues. J was trimmed by 3 bases and V by 6 bases; bases with no gene match: 9. CDR3 sequence: CSVADRGFDYGYTF. CDR3 bases: TGCAGCGTAGCCGACAGGGGTTTCGACTATGGCTACACCTTC.

This clone was seen only once. The gene calls are TRBV29-1 and TRBJ2-3, with 12 bases lining up with TRBD1. V shed 4 bases, J shed 2 bases, and the junction held 7 bases outside the gene matches. Germline V lookup: CDR1 SQVTM, CDR2 ANQGSEA. The CDR3 is made up of 16 amino acids. CDR3 bases: TGCAGCGTTGGGGGGACAGGGGGCGGTCACACAGATACGCAGTATTTT. Protein: CSVGGTGGGHTDTQYF.